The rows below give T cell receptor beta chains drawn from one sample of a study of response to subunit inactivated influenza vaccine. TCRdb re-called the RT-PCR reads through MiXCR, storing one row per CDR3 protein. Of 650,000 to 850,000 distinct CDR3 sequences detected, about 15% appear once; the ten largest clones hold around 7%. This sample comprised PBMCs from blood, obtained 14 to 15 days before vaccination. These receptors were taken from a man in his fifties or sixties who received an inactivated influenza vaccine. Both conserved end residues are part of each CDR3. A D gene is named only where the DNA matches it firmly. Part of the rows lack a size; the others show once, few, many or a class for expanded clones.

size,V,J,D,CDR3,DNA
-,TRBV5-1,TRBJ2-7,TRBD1,CASSLEGTGVGEQYF,TGCGCCAGCAGCTTGGAAGGGACAGGGGTGGGCGAGCAGTACTTC
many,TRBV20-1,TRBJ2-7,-,CSAHATVAGEQYF,TGCAGTGCTCATGCAACCGTAGCAGGCGAGCAGTACTTC
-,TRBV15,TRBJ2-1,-,CATSRSTPNEQFF,TGTGCCACCAGCAGATCGACACCGAATGAGCAGTTCTTC
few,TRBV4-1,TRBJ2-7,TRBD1,CASSPRTGGGDSYEQYF,TGCGCCAGCAGCCCGCGGACAGGCGGTGGCGATTCCTACGAGCAGTACTTC
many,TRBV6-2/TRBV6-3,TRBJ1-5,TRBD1,CASSYFIVTGSGDNQPQHF,TGTGCCAGCAGTTACTTCATTGTGACAGGGTCGGGTGACAATCAGCCCCAGCATTTT
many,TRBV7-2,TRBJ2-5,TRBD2,CASSVGLAGSETQYF,TGTGCCAGCAGCGTCGGACTAGCGGGGAGTGAGACCCAGTACTTC
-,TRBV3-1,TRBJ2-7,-,CASSQDLAGLYCEQYF,TGTGCCAGCAGCCAAGATTTGGCAGGGCTATACTGCGAGCAGTACTTC
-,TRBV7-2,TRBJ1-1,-,CASSLGVATEAFF,TGTGCCAGCAGCTTGGGGGTGGCCACTGAAGCTTTCTTT
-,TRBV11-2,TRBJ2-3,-,CASSLFQGSDTQYF,TGTGCCAGCAGCTTATTTCAGGGCTCAGATACGCAGTATTTT
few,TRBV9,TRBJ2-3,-,CASSKAGSGDTQYF,TGTGCCAGCAGCAAGGCGGGATCGGGGGATACGCAGTATTTT
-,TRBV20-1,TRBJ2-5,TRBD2,CSARTSGRETQYF,TGCAGTGCCAGGACTAGCGGGAGGGAGACCCAGTACTTC
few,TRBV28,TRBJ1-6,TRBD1,CASSLYDRGNSPLHF,TGTGCCAGCAGTTTATATGACAGGGGCAATTCACCCCTCCACTTT
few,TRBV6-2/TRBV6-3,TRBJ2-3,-,CASTGTPYSDTQYF,TGTGCCAGCACTGGGACTCCCTATTCAGATACGCAGTATTTT
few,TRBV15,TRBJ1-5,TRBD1,CATSRGGTGIEYQPQHF,TGTGCCACCAGCAGAGGGGGGACAGGGATCGAGTACCAGCCCCAGCATTTT
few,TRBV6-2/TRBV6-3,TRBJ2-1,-,CASSLLRGEQFF,TGTGCCAGCAGTTTATTGAGGGGTGAGCAGTTCTTC
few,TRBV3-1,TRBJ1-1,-,CASSHFRDNLAEAFF,TGTGCCAGCAGCCACTTCCGGGACAATCTTGCTGAAGCTTTCTTT
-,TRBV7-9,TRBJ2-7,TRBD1,CASSYTQGPYEQYF,TGTGCCAGCAGCTACACACAGGGGCCCTACGAGCAGTACTTC
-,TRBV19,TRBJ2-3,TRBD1,CASRDRGKADTQYF,TGTGCCAGCCGGGACAGGGGGAAAGCAGATACGCAGTATTTT
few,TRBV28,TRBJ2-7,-,CASIGSGGALSSDEQYF,TGTGCCAGCATAGGGAGTGGGGGGGCGCTTAGCTCCGACGAGCAGTACTTC
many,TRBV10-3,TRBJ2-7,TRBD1,CAIRTGDRPNYEQYF,TGTGCCATCAGGACAGGGGACAGGCCCAACTACGAGCAGTACTTC
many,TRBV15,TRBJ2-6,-,CATSGANVLTF,TGTGCCACCAGCGGGGCCAACGTCCTGACTTTC
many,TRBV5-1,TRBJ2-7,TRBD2,CASSSKPGLVIYEQYF,TGCGCCAGCAGCTCAAAACCGGGACTAGTGATCTACGAGCAGTACTTC
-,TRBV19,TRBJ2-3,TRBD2,CASTRVGGSADTQYF,TGTGCCAGTACGAGAGTGGGGGGGTCGGCAGATACGCAGTATTTT
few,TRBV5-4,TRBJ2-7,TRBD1,CASSYRAGGLGEQYF,TGTGCCAGCAGCTATCGGGCAGGGGGCCTCGGAGAGCAGTACTTC
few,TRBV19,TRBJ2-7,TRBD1,CASSRQGAGEQYF,TGTGCCAGTAGTCGACAGGGGGCTGGCGAGCAGTACTTC
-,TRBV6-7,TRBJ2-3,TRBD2,CATVIAGRDPDTQYF,TGTGCTACCGTAATAGCGGGGCGAGACCCAGATACGCAGTATTTT
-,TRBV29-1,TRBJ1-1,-,CSVDGANTEAFF,TGCAGCGTTGATGGGGCGAACACTGAAGCTTTCTTT
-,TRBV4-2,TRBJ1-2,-,CASSQERGSPYGYTF,TGTGCCAGCAGCCAAGAGAGGGGGTCACCCTATGGCTACACCTTC
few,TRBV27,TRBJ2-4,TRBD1,CASSSLQGARTKNIQYF,TGTGCCAGCAGTTCGCTACAGGGGGCGAGGACCAAAAACATTCAGTACTTC
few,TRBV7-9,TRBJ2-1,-,CASSLPLVTGGNEQFF,TGTGCCAGCAGCTTACCTTTAGTGACCGGGGGCAATGAGCAGTTCTTC
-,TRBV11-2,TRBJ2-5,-,CASSLVGRPGETQYF,TGTGCCAGCAGCTTAGTCGGGCGCCCCGGGGAGACCCAGTACTTC
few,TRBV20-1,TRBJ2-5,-,CSAREDGVKETQYF,TGCAGTGCTAGAGAGGACGGAGTGAAAGAGACCCAGTACTTC
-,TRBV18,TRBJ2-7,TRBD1,CASSPGGQGPKQYF,TGTGCCAGCTCACCTGGGGGACAGGGGCCGAAGCAGTACTTC
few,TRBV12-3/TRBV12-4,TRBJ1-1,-,CASSTRTSLNTEAFF,TGTGCCAGCAGTACACGGACAAGCTTGAACACTGAAGCTTTCTTT
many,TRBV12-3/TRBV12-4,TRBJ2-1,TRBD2,CASSLVLAGVPNEQFF,TGTGCCAGCAGTTTAGTTCTAGCGGGAGTTCCCAATGAGCAGTTCTTC
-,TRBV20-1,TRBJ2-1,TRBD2,CSARDGTSGSLRYNEQFF,TGCAGTGCTAGAGATGGGACTAGCGGGAGTCTCAGGTACAATGAGCAGTTCTTC
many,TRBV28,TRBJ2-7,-,CASSLSALGDSQGHF,TGTGCCAGCAGTTTAAGCGCATTGGGGGACTCCCAAGGGCACTTC
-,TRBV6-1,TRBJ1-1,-,CASRQGKAEAFF,TGTGCCAGCAGGCAGGGGAAGGCTGAAGCTTTCTTT
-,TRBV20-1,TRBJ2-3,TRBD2,CSASALSGSPTDTQYF,TGCAGTGCTAGTGCTCTTAGCGGGAGCCCCACAGATACGCAGTATTTT
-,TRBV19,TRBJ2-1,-,CASSIIPGFGNEHFF,TGTGCCAGTAGTATTATTCCCGGTTTCGGCAATGAGCACTTCTTC
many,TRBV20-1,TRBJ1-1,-,CSARPRGGTEAFF,TGCAGTGCTAGGCCCCGCGGGGGAACTGAAGCTTTCTTT
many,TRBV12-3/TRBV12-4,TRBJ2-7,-,CASSHHYEQYF,TGTGCCAGCAGTCACCACTACGAGCAGTACTTC
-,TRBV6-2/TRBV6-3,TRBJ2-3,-,CASRPLGVLTDTQYF,TGTGCCAGCAGACCACTGGGAGTGCTCACAGATACGCAGTATTTT
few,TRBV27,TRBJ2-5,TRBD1,CASSSARTGQGETQYF,TGTGCCAGCAGTTCTGCCCGGACAGGGCAGGGGGAGACCCAGTACTTC